Listed below are T cell receptor beta chains from one sample, sequenced in a study of OX40 agonist ivuxolimab in advanced cancers. The data were produced by immunoSEQ multiplex PCR, yet TCRdb's version contains in-frame clones alone and is incomplete. The table has over 10,000 clones, roughly 88% seen once. The material was CD4+ or CD8+ T cells sorted from blood, obtained in a trial of the OX40 agonist ivuxolimab. Receptors originate from an adult with an advanced solid tumor such as melanoma, head and neck, liver or kidney cancer. Each CDR3 is given with its conserved first and last residue. The D gene is left open where the match is weak. For some rows the clone size is stated as once, few or many, or as a class when expanded; others skip it.

size	V	D	J	DNA	CDR3
few	TRBV4-1	TRBD1	TRBJ1-1	TGCGCCAGCAGCCTGGACAGGGCGGACACTGAAGCTTTCTTT	CASSLDRADTEAFF
-	TRBV15	TRBD1	TRBJ1-4	TGTGCCACCAGCAGGGACAGGGAAGCAACTAATGAAAAACTGTTTTTT	CATSRDREATNEKLFF
-	TRBV29-1	TRBD1	TRBJ2-7	TGCAGCGCCTCCCGGGACAGGGGGTACGAGCAGTACTTC	CSASRDRGYEQYF
-	TRBV5-5	-	TRBJ1-1	TGTGCCAGCAGCTTGGGGGCGGAGAACACTGAAGCTTTCTTT	CASSLGAENTEAFF
-	TRBV2	-	TRBJ2-1	TGTGCCAGCAGTTGGGGTGAGCAGTTCTTC	CASSWGEQFF
once	TRBV11-2	-	TRBJ2-7	TGTGCCAGCAGCTTGCAAGGGCAGCAGGAATACGAGCAGTACTTC	CASSLQGQQEYEQYF
-	TRBV6-1	TRBD2	TRBJ2-4	TGTGCCAGCAGTGATGAAGTAGCGGGAGTGAACATTCAGTACTTC	CASSDEVAGVNIQYF
-	TRBV5-1	-	TRBJ1-3	TGCGCCAGCAGCTTGGGGTTTTATCCCGACTCTGGAAACACCATATATTTT	CASSLGFYPDSGNTIYF
-	TRBV7-8	TRBD1	TRBJ1-1	TGTGCCAGCAGCTTAGGAGTTGGGGCAGGGGGCACTGAAGCTTTCTTT	CASSLGVGAGGTEAFF
few	TRBV18	-	TRBJ1-1	TGTGCCAGCTCACCGACAGTCCACACTGAAGCTTTCTTT	CASSPTVHTEAFF
-	TRBV7-9	TRBD1	TRBJ2-7	TGTGCCAGCAGCCCCGGGACAGGGTCTTACGAGCAGTACTTC	CASSPGTGSYEQYF
-	TRBV11-2	TRBD2	TRBJ2-7	TGTGCCAGCAGCTTAGGGCTAGCGGCCTCCTACGAGCAGTACTTC	CASSLGLAASYEQYF
-	TRBV28	TRBD1	TRBJ1-1	TGTGCCAGCAGATACGGGACAGACTTTTTCATGAACACTGAAGCTTTCTTT	CASRYGTDFFMNTEAFF
-	TRBV5-1	TRBD1	TRBJ2-7	TGCGCCAGCAGGTCCGGGACAGGAGACCCCGAGCAGTACTTC	CASRSGTGDPEQYF
-	TRBV4-1	-	TRBJ2-7	TGCGCCAGCAGCCAAGATGGGTCACCAGGCCGCGCTGAGCAGTACTTC	CASSQDGSPGRAEQYF
-	TRBV2	-	TRBJ1-4	TGTGCCAGCAGTGACAGGGATAATGAAAAACTGTTTTTT	CASSDRDNEKLFF
-	TRBV28	TRBD2	TRBJ2-5	TGTGCCAGCACCCGGGAGGGCGTAAGCTCGACCCAGTACTTC	CASTREGVSSTQYF
-	TRBV5-1	-	TRBJ2-1	TGCGCCAGCAGCCTGGGACTTTCTTACTACAATGAGCAGTTCTTC	CASSLGLSYYNEQFF
-	TRBV4-3	TRBD2	TRBJ2-7	TGCGCCAGCAGCCCCTACGGGGGGGGGAACGAGCAGTACTTC	CASSPYGGGNEQYF
-	TRBV15	-	TRBJ1-1	TGTGCCACCAGCAGAGGTTATATGGGGAACACTGAAGCTTTCTTT	CATSRGYMGNTEAFF
-	TRBV7-3	-	TRBJ1-3	TGTGCCAGCAGCTTAATGGGGGGCCCCCTCTCTGGAAACACCATATATTTT	CASSLMGGPLSGNTIYF
-	TRBV19	-	TRBJ2-1	TGTGCCAGTAGTCCCCGGGACGAGGCCTACAATGAGCAGTTCTTC	CASSPRDEAYNEQFF
-	TRBV4-3	-	TRBJ2-7	TGCGCCAGCAGCCAAGTGATGGGGGGCGGTTTAGACGAGCAGTACTTC	CASSQVMGGGLDEQYF
-	TRBV27	-	TRBJ1-1	TGTGCCAGCAGTCCGGACCGCCGCCGGATCACTGAAGCTTTCTTT	CASSPDRRRITEAFF
-	TRBV6-6	-	TRBJ2-2	TGTGCCAGCAGTTACCCGGGACATCACACCGGGGAGCTGTTTTTT	CASSYPGHHTGELFF
-	TRBV18	-	TRBJ2-2	TGTGCCAGCTCACTACCCCCCGGGGAGCTGTTTTTT	CASSLPPGELFF
-	TRBV9	-	TRBJ2-3	TGTGCCAGCAGCTTGGGGGCTAGCGGTACAGATACGCAGTATTTT	CASSLGASGTDTQYF
-	TRBV5-6	TRBD1	TRBJ1-3	TGTGCCAGCAGCCCAGGGGGGTACACTCTGTCTGGAAACACCATATATTTT	CASSPGGYTLSGNTIYF
-	TRBV28	-	TRBJ2-7	TGTGCCAGCAGTCCCCTGGGACGGTACGAGCAGTACTTC	CASSPLGRYEQYF
once	TRBV5-6	-	TRBJ1-4	TGTGCCAGCAGCTTAGAAGGACCCAGGGAAAAACTGTTTTTT	CASSLEGPREKLFF
-	TRBV6-4	TRBD2	TRBJ2-1	TGTGCCAGCAGTTCACTAGCGGGAGAAAGCAATGAGCAGTTCTTC	CASSSLAGESNEQFF
few	TRBV7-9	-	TRBJ1-1	TGTGCCAGCAGCCGTGGTTTGGTGAACACTGAAGCTTTCTTT	CASSRGLVNTEAFF